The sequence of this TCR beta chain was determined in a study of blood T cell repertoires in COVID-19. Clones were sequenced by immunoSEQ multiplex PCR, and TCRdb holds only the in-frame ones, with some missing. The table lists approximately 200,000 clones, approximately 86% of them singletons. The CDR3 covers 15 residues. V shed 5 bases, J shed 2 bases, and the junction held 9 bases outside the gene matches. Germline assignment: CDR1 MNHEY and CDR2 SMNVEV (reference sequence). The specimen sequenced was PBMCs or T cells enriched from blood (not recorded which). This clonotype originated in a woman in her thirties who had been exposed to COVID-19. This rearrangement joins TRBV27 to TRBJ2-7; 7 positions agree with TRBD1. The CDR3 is CASSIQGVPAYEQYF. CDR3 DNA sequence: TGTGCCAGCAGTATTCAGGGGGTCCCGGCCTACGAGCAGTACTTC.